The rows below give T cell receptor beta chains drawn from one sample of a study of PD-1 blockade in classical Hodgkin lymphoma. The assay was immunoSEQ multiplex PCR, and TCRdb's table has in-frame clones only and misses some. This table holds 4,000 to 4,500 clones, around 78% found once. The sample here was CD4+ T cells from blood, taken at baseline. These receptors were taken from a human donor with classical Hodgkin lymphoma. Both conserved end residues are part of each CDR3. Each record gives: D gene, J gene, clone size, V gene, CDR3 protein, CDR3 DNA. D genes are given only for firm matches. Size values are once, few and many counts, or a class for expanded clones, and some rows have none.

>-|TRBJ2-7|-|TRBV2
CASGFETSYEQYF
TGTGCCAGCGGGTTCGAGACTAGCTACGAGCAGTACTTC
>TRBD1|TRBJ1-6|-|TRBV7-8
CASSQGDGNNSPLHF
TGTGCCAGCAGCCAGGGGGACGGGAATAATTCACCCCTCCACTTT
>TRBD2|TRBJ2-5|-|TRBV4-2
CASSHTALAGEETQYF
TGTGCCAGCAGCCACACAGCTCTTGCGGGGGAAGAGACCCAGTACTTC
>-|TRBJ1-3|once|TRBV7-2
CASSLEAFPSGNTIYF
TGTGCCAGCAGCTTAGAAGCTTTCCCCTCTGGAAACACCATATATTTT
>-|TRBJ1-6|-|TRBV5-6
CASSLGMGVLNTPLHF
TGTGCCAGCAGCTTGGGGATGGGGGTGCTTAATACACCCCTCCACTTT
>-|TRBJ2-2|-|TRBV14
CASSFNTGELFF
TGTGCCAGCAGCTTCAACACCGGGGAGCTGTTTTTT
>-|TRBJ2-5|-|TRBV28
CASSFGGRVTQYF
TGTGCCAGCAGTTTTGGGGGAAGGGTGACCCAGTACTTC
>-|TRBJ2-5|-|TRBV12-2
CASQLGIGETQYF
TGTGCAAGTCAACTAGGGATAGGAGAGACCCAGTACTTC
>TRBD2|TRBJ2-1|-|TRBV9
CASSTRGVDEQFF
TGTGCCAGCAGCACGCGGGGGGTGGATGAGCAGTTCTTC
>-|TRBJ1-2|-|TRBV18
CASSPRGNYGYTF
TGTGCCAGCTCACCGAGGGGTAACTATGGCTACACCTTC
>-|TRBJ2-6|-|TRBV6-1
CASNRSPGANVLTF
TGTGCCAGCAACCGCTCCCCTGGGGCCAACGTCCTGACTTTC
>-|TRBJ1-4|-|TRBV30
CASAGRGGEVKGEKLFF
TGTGCCTCTGCGGGCCGGGGTGGGGAGGTTAAAGGAGAAAAACTGTTTTTT
>-|TRBJ2-7|-|TRBV11-2
CATEADGDEQYF
TGTGCCACCGAGGCAGATGGGGACGAGCAGTACTTC
>TRBD1|TRBJ2-3|-|TRBV11-2
CASSSYRGRGDTQYF
TGTGCCAGCAGTTCCTACAGGGGGCGGGGAGATACGCAGTATTTT
>TRBD1|TRBJ1-1|-|TRBV28
CASRPDRVGEAFF
TGTGCCAGCAGACCGGACAGGGTCGGTGAAGCTTTCTTT
>-|TRBJ2-3|-|TRBV10-3
CAISSQGRKDTQYF
TGTGCCATCAGTTCCCAGGGGCGTAAGGATACGCAGTATTTT
>-|TRBJ2-3|-|TRBV5-4
CASSLDPNTDTQYF
TGTGCCAGCAGCCTGGACCCCAACACAGATACGCAGTATTTT
>-|TRBJ2-3|-|TRBV29-1
CSVTSSSTDTQYF
TGCAGCGTTACGAGCTCTAGCACAGATACGCAGTATTTT
>-|TRBJ2-7|-|TRBV7-2
CASSDRYEQYF
TGTGCCAGCAGCGACAGGTACGAGCAGTACTTC
>-|TRBJ2-4|-|TRBV10-2
CASRPTLRGSSAKNIQYF
TGCGCCAGCAGGCCAACCTTAAGGGGTTCCTCGGCCAAAAACATTCAGTACTTC
>-|TRBJ2-3|once|TRBV5-1
CASSLPSSTDTQYF
TGCGCCAGCAGCCTTCCGTCGAGCACAGATACGCAGTATTTT
>-|TRBJ2-3|-|TRBV30
CAWGHGGAADTQYF
TGTGCCTGGGGACATGGGGGTGCTGCAGATACGCAGTATTTT
>-|TRBJ1-2|-|TRBV28
CASKSAPEANYGYTF
TGTGCCAGTAAATCCGCCCCAGAAGCTAACTATGGCTACACCTTC
>TRBD1|TRBJ1-1|-|TRBV5-8
CASSSTGEAFF
TGTGCCAGCAGCTCGACAGGGGAAGCTTTCTTT
>-|TRBJ1-1|-|TRBV7-8
CASSLREGPTEAFF
TGTGCCAGCAGCTTACGTGAGGGGCCCACTGAAGCTTTCTTT
>-|TRBJ1-4|-|TRBV18
CASSPGFTGGHNEKLFF
TGTGCCAGCTCACCCGGGTTTACGGGGGGACATAATGAAAAACTGTTTTTT
>-|TRBJ1-2|-|TRBV9
CASSVVRQGFARVIDYGYTF
TGTGCCAGCAGCGTAGTCAGGCAGGGATTTGCTAGAGTAATTGACTATGGCTACACCTTC
>-|TRBJ2-7|-|TRBV5-1
CASSYLGTLRADVAYEQYF
TGCGCCAGCAGTTATTTAGGAACCCTTAGGGCGGACGTAGCCTACGAGCAGTACTTC
>-|TRBJ1-3|-|TRBV15
CATSRDGTSAPGNTIYF
TGTGCCACCAGCAGAGACGGGACGTCCGCGCCAGGAAACACCATATATTTT
>-|TRBJ2-7|once|TRBV7-2
CASSLARRSYEQYF
TGTGCCAGCAGCTTAGCGCGACGATCCTACGAGCAGTACTTC
>-|TRBJ1-1|-|TRBV5-6
CASSLGYNTEAFF
TGTGCCAGCAGCTTGGGGTACAACACTGAAGCTTTCTTT
>-|TRBJ2-1|once|TRBV19
CASSIVGARYNEQFF
TGTGCCAGTAGTATTGTAGGGGCGCGGTACAATGAGCAGTTCTTC
>TRBD1|TRBJ1-2|-|TRBV7-2
CASSQDRGRTNYGYTF
TGTGCCAGCAGCCAGGACAGGGGGCGAACTAACTATGGCTACACCTTC